This T cell receptor beta chain was obtained from a study of T cell repertoires in cytomegalovirus infection. Study background: Public TCR beta signature analysis indicated the presence of both CMV infection and matching HLA type.

About this clonotype itself: Its antigen remains unknown.

This CDR3 region has 14 residues. V shed 2 bases and J shed 3 bases, with 11 bases lying between them. Germline V gene lookup returns CDR1 MNHEY and CDR2 SVGAGI. Study-level points and caveats: There were HLA-C-restricted CMV-specific TCR beta clonotypes dominating the ex vivo response.

MiXCR, run by TCRdb on the reads, gives a single entry per CDR3 protein. Among approximately 400,000 distinct CDR3 sequences listed, under 40% were seen once. Material for sequencing was PBMCs. This clonotype originated in a human donor in good health (CMV status not recorded). Some clones in this sample may be carry-over from other donors' samples. The V and J genes are TRBV6-5 and TRBJ2-7; the D is unclear. The CDR3 coding sequence is TGTGCCAGCAGTTACGTAGGGTATGGCTACGAGCAGTACTTC. It encodes CASSYVGYGYEQYF.